One and the same sample provided the 4 T cell receptor beta chains below, sequenced in a study of blood T cell repertoires in COVID-19. Sequencing was performed with immunoSEQ multiplex PCR; in TCRdb, only in-frame clones are kept and a portion is missing. The sample has over 45,000 clones; more than 75% are singletons. Sequencing was performed on peripheral blood. The receptors were sampled from a man aged 45-65 years with active or convalescent COVID-19.

This chain connects TRBV6-6 to TRBJ2-3, with a weak D call TRBD2 (6 bases). Germline V gene data show CDR1 as MNHNY and CDR2 as SVGAGI (reference sequence). This CDR3 region has 13 residues. V lost 8 bases and J 0 bases, leaving 9 bases between the germline ends. The CDR3 loop reads CASRSGSTDTQYF. DNA of the CDR3: TGTGCCAGCCGAAGCGGGAGCACAGATACGCAGTATTTT.

J is TRBJ2-1 and V is TRBV5-1, with D perhaps matching TRBD1 (6 bases). The ends were cut back, 2 bases at V and 5 bases at J, with 11 bases in the middle. The CDR3 is made up of 14 amino acids. The germline gives CDR1 SGHRS, CDR2 YFSETQ. The CDR3 sequence: CASSLQGSHNEQFF. The CDR3 DNA follows: TGCGCCAGCAGCTTACAGGGCAGCCACAATGAGCAGTTCTTC.

The V call is TRBV27, the J call TRBJ2-6; 9 bases line up with TRBD2. The CDR3 is made up of 16 amino acids. CDR1 MNHEY and CDR2 SMNVEV come from the germline V gene (reference sequence). Germline trimming cut 7 bases from V and 0 bases from J; bases unmatched to any gene: 4. CDR3 sequence: CASKLAGLSGANVLTF. In DNA, the CDR3 is TGTGCCAGCAAACTAGCGGGCCTCTCTGGGGCCAACGTCCTGACTTTC.

The chain joins TRBV5-5 to TRBJ2-5; 8 bases agree with TRBD1. Trimming cost V 3 bases and J 5 bases; bases outside gene matches: 6. The CDR3 loop spans 14 amino acids. Germline values: CDR1 SGHKS, CDR2 YYEKEE (reference sequence). The CDR3 coding sequence is TGTGCCAGCAGCTATGACAGGGGTCGGGAGACCCAGTACTTC. This gives the protein CASSYDRGRETQYF.